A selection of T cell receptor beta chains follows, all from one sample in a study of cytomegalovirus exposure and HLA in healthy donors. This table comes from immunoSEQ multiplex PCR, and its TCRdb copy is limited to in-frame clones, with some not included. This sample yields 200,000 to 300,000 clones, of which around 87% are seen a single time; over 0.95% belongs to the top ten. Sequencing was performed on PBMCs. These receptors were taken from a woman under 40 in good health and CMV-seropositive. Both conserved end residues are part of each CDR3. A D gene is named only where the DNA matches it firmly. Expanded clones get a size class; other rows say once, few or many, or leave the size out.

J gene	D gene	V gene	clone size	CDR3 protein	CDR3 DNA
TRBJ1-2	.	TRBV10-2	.	CANGVGGSYGYTF	TGCGCCAACGGGGTTGGGGGGAGCTATGGCTACACCTTC
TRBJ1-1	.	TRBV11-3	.	CASSLGGRVNTEAFF	TGTGCCAGCAGCTTAGGAGGTCGCGTGAACACTGAAGCTTTCTTT
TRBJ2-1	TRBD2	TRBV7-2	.	CASSPHFIGLAGYNEQFF	TGTGCCAGCAGCCCCCATTTCATCGGACTAGCGGGATATAATGAGCAGTTCTTC
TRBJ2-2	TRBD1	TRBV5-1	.	CASSLAGGFTLDGELFF	TGCGCCAGCAGCTTAGCAGGGGGCTTTACGTTGGACGGGGAGCTGTTTTTT
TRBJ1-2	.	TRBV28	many	CASSLLRQGKGYTF	TGTGCCAGCAGTTTATTGAGGCAGGGGAAGGGCTACACCTTC
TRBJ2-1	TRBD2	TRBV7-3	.	CASSQIAGGYNEQFF	TGTGCCAGCAGCCAAATAGCGGGAGGCTACAATGAGCAGTTCTTC
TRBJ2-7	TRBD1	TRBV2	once	CASIRTGTNEQYF	TGTGCCAGCATCAGGACAGGGACGAATGAGCAGTACTTC
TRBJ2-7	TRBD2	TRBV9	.	CASSVRGTSSYEQYF	TGTGCCAGCAGCGTAAGGGGGACTAGCTCCTACGAGCAGTACTTC
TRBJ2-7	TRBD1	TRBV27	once	CASSSVGQGYEQYF	TGTGCCAGCAGTTCCGTTGGACAGGGCTACGAGCAGTACTTC
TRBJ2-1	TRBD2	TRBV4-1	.	CASSQRGGNEQFF	TGCGCCAGCAGTCAAAGGGGAGGGAATGAGCAGTTCTTC
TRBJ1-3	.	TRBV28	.	CASSSSAGNTIYF	TGTGCCAGCTCGTCCAGCGCAGGAAACACCATATATTTT
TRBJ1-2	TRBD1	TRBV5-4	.	CASGTGAKGGYTF	TGTGCCAGCGGGACAGGGGCGAAGGGTGGCTACACCTTC
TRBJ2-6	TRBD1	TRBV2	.	CASSWDRGRSGANVLTF	TGTGCCAGCAGCTGGGACAGGGGGCGGTCTGGGGCCAACGTCCTGACTTTC
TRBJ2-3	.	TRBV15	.	CATSRGSGSTDTQYF	TGTGCCACCAGCAGAGGCTCGGGGAGCACAGATACGCAGTATTTT
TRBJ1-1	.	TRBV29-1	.	CSVEEGTSRTEAFF	TGCAGCGTTGAAGAGGGCACAAGTAGGACTGAAGCTTTCTTT
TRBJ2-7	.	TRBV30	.	CAWDPGSLYEQYF	TGTGCCTGGGACCCGGGATCTCTCTACGAGCAGTACTTC
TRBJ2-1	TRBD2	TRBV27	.	CASSLSWGEGPNEQFF	TGTGCCAGCAGTTTATCATGGGGGGAGGGCCCTAATGAGCAGTTCTTC
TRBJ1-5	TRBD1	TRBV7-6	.	CASSLLSQGGQPQHF	TGTGCCAGCAGCTTACTTTCACAGGGGGGTCAGCCCCAGCATTTT